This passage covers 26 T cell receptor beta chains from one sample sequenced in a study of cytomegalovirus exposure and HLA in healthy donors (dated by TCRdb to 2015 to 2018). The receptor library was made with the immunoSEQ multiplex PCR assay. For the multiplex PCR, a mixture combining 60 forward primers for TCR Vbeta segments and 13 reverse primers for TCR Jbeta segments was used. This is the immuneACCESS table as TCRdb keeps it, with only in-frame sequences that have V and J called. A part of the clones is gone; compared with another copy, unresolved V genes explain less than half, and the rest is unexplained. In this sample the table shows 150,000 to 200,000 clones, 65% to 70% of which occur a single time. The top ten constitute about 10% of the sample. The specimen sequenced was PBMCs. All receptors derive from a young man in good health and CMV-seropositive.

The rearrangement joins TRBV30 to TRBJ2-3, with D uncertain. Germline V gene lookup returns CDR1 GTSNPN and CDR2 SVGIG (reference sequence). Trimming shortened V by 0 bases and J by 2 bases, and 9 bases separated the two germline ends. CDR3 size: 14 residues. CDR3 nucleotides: TGTGCCTGGAGTGTACAACAGTACACAGATACGCAGTATTTT. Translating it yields CAWSVQQYTDTQYF.

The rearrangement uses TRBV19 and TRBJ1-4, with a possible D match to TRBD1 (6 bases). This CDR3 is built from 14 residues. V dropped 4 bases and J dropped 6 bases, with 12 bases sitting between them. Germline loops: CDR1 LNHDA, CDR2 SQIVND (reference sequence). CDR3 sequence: CASSRGGDDEKLFF. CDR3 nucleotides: TGTGCCAGTAGTAGAGGGGGAGACGATGAAAAACTGTTTTTT.

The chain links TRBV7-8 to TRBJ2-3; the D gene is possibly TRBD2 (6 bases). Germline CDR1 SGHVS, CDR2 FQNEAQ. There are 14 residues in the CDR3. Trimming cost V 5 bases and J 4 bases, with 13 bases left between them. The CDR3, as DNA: TGTGCCAGCAGCCCGTGGGGGGTGGCAGATACGCAGTATTTT. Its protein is CASSPWGVADTQYF.

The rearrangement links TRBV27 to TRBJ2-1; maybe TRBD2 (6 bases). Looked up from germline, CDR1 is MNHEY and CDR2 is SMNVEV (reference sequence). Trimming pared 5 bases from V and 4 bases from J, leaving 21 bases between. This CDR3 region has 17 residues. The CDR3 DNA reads TGTGCCAGCAGTCCGGGCGGGGCGGGCCCTATATACAATGAGCAGTTCTTC. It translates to CASSPGGAGPIYNEQFF.

The CDR3 DNA follows: TGCGCCAGCAGCAGACTAGCGGGAGGGCCAGGGGAGACCCAGTACTTC. Its translation: CASSRLAGGPGETQYF. The J gene is TRBJ2-5, the V gene TRBV5-1, with 14 bases identical to TRBD2. V dropped 4 bases and J dropped 5; count of bases not matched to a gene: 7. Germline lookup yields CDR1 SGHRS and CDR2 YFSETQ. This CDR3 is built from 16 residues.

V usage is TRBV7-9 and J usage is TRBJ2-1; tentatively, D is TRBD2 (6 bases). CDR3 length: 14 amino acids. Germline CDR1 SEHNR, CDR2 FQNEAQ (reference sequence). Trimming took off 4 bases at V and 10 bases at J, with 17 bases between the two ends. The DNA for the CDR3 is TGTGCCAGCAGCTCCAATAGAGGCCTAGCGGAGCAGTTCTTC. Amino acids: CASSSNRGLAEQFF. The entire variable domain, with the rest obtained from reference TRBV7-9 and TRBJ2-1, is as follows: DTGVSQNPRHKITKRGQNVTFRCDPISEHNRLYWYRQTLGQGPEFLTYFQNEAQLEKSRLLSDRFSAERPKGSFSTLEIQRTEQGDSAMYLCASSSNRGLAEQFFGPGTRLTVL.

CDR3 nucleotide sequence: TGCGCCAGCCAAAGGGGGGACAGAGCGAACACCGGGGAGCTGTTTTTT. Its translation is CASQRGDRANTGELFF. The rearrangement links TRBV5-1 to TRBJ2-2, with D possibly being TRBD1 (7 bases). Trimming pared 7 bases from V and 0 bases from J, leaving 16 bases between. Germline V lookup: CDR1 SGHRS, CDR2 YFSETQ. The CDR3 runs to 16 residues.

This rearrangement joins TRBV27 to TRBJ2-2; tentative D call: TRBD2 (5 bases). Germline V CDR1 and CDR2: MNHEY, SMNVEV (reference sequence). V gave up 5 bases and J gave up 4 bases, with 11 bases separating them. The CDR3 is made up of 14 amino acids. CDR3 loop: CASSPLDSTGELFF. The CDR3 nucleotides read TGTGCCAGCAGTCCCCTGGACTCCACCGGGGAGCTGTTTTTT.

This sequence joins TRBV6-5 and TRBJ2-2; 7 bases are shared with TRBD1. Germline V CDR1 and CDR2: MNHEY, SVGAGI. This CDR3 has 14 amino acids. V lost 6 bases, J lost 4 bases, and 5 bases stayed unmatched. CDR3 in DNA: TGTGCCAGCAGAAGGACAGGAGGCACCGGGGAGCTGTTTTTT. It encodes CASRRTGGTGELFF.

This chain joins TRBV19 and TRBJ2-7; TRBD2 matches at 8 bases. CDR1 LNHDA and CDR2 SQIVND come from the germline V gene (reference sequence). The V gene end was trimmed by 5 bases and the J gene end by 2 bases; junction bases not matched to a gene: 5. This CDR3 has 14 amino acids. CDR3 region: CASSLLAGTYEQYF. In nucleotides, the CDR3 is TGTGCCAGTAGTCTCCTAGCGGGTACCTACGAGCAGTACTTC.

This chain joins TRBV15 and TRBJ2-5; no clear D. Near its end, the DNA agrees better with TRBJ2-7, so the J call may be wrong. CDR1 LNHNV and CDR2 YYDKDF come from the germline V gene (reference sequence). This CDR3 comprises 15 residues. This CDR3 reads CATSRVSDSLYEQYF. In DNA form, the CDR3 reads TGTGCCACCAGCAGAGTGTCAGATAGCCTCTACGAGCAGTACTTC.

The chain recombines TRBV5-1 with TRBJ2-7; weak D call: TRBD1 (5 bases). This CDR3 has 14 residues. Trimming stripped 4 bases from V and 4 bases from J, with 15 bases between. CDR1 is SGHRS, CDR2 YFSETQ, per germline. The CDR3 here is CASSPDGGAYEQYF. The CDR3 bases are TGCGCCAGCAGCCCGGACGGTGGGGCATACGAGCAGTACTTC.

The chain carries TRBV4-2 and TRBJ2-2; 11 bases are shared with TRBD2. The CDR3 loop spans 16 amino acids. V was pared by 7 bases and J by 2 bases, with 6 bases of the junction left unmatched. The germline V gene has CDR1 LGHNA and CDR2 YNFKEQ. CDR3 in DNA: TGTGCCAGCACCTCGGGACTAGCGGCTAACACCGGGGAGCTGTTTTTT. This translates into CASTSGLAANTGELFF.

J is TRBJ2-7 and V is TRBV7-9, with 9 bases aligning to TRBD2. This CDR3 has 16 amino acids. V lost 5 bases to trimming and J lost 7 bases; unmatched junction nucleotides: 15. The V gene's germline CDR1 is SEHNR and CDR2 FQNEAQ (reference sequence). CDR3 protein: CASSQRVASGKIEQYF. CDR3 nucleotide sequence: TGTGCCAGCAGCCAGAGGGTGGCTAGCGGGAAGATTGAGCAGTACTTC. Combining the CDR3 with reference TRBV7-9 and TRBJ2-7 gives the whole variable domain DTGVSQNPRHKITKRGQNVTFRCDPISEHNRLYWYRQTLGQGPEFLTYFQNEAQLEKSRLLSDRFSAERPKGSFSTLEIQRTEQGDSAMYLCASSQRVASGKIEQYFGPGTRLTVT.

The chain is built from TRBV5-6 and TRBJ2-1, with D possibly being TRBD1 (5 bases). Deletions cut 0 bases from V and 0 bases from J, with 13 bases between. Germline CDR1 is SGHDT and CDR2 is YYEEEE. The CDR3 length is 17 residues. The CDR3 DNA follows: TGTGCCAGCAGCTTGGCACGGGCAGGGTACTCCTACAATGAGCAGTTCTTC. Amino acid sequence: CASSLARAGYSYNEQFF. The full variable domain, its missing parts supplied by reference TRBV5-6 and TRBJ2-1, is DAGVTQSPTHLIKTRGQQVTLRCSPKSGHDTVSWYQQALGQGPQFIFQYYEEEERQRGNFPDRFSGHQFPNYSSELNVNALLLGDSALYLCASSLARAGYSYNEQFFGPGTRLTVL.

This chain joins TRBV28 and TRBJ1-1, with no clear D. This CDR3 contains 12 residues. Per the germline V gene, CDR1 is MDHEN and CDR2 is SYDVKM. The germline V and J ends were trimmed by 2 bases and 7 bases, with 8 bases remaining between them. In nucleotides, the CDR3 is TGTGCCAGCAGTTTAGGGCAGAGTGAAGCTTTCTTT. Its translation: CASSLGQSEAFF.

The CDR3 protein is CASSYSHRGRTGELFF. CDR3 DNA: TGTGCCAGCAGTTACAGCCACAGGGGCCGCACCGGGGAGCTGTTTTTT. The V call is TRBV6-5, the J call TRBJ2-2; TRBD1 matches at 7 bases. CDR1 MNHEY and CDR2 SVGAGI come from the germline V gene. CDR3 length: 16 residues. V lost 2 bases and J lost 4; bases outside the gene matches: 7.

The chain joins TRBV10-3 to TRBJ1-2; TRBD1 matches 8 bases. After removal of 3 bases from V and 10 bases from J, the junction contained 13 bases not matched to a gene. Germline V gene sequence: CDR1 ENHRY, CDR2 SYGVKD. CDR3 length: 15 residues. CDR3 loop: CAISDGQGRRSDYTF. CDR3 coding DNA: TGTGCCATCAGTGACGGACAGGGTCGCCGGTCTGACTACACCTTC.

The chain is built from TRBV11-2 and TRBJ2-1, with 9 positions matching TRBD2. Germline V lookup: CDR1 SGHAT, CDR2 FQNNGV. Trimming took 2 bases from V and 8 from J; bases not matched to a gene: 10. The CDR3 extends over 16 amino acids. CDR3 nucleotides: TGTGCCAGCAGCTTAATAAAGGGACTAGCTTCGTATGAGCAGTTCTTC. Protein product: CASSLIKGLASYEQFF.

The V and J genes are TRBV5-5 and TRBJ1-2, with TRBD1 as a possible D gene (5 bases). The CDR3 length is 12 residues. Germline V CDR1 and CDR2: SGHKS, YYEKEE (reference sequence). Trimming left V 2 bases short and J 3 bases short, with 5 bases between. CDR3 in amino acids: CASSLGDYGYTF. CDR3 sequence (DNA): TGTGCCAGCAGCTTAGGGGACTATGGCTACACCTTC.

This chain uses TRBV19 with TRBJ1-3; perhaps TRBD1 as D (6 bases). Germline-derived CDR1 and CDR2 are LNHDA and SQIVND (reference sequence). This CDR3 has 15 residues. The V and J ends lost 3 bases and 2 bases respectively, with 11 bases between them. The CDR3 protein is CASSMGASPGNTIYF. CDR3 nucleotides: TGTGCCAGTAGTATGGGGGCCAGTCCTGGAAACACCATATATTTT.

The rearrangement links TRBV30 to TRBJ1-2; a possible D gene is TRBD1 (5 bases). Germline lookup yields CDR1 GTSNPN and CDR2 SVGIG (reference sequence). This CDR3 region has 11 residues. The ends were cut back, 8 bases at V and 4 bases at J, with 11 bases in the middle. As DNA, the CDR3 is TGTGCCGAAGGAAGGGGCTATGGCTACACCTTC. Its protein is CAEGRGYGYTF.

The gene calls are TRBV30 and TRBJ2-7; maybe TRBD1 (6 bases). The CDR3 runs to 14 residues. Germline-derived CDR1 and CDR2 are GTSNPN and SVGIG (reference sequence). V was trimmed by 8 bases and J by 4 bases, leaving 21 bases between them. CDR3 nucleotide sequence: TGTGCCATTACAGGGACCGGAGTGAGTTACGAGCAGTACTTC. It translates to CAITGTGVSYEQYF.

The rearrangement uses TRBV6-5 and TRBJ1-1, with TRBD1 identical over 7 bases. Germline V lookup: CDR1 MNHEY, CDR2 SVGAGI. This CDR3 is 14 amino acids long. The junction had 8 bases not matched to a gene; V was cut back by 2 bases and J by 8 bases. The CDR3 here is CASSYRDSVLEAFF. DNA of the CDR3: TGTGCCAGCAGTTACAGGGACAGTGTTTTGGAAGCTTTCTTT.

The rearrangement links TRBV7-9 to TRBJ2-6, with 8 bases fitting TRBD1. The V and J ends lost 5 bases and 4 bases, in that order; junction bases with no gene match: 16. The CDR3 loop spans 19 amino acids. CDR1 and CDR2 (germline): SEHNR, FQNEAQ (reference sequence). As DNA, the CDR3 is TGTGCCAGCAGCAACCGACAGGGGCCCCCAGTGGGAGGGGCCAACGTCCTGACTTTC. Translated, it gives CASSNRQGPPVGGANVLTF.

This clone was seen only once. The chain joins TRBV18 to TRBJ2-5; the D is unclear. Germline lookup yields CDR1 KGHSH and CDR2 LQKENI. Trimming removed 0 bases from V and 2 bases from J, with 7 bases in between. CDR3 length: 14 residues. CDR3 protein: CASSPPPGQETQYF. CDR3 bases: TGTGCCAGCTCACCACCTCCGGGTCAAGAGACCCAGTACTTC.